The clone carrying this TCR beta chain has a handful of counts. The data were taken from a study of blood T cell repertoires in COVID-19. Study as a whole: Material from acute and convalescent COVID-19 was sourced from the United States, Italy and Spain. In each case, the material was cDNA or gDNA derived from T cells, B-cell-depleted T cells, or PBMCs.

Profiling relied on immunoSEQ multiplex PCR, and the TCRdb table lists in-frame clones only, not all of them. Found here are 100,000 or so clones, roughly 87% of them singletons; the top ten hold 15% to 20%. Looked up from germline, CDR1 is LGHDT and CDR2 is YNNKEL (reference sequence). V was shortened by 4 bases and J by 0 bases, with 12 bases between the two germline ends. CDR3 length: 15 residues. The receptor was isolated from a man aged 80 or over with acute or convalescent COVID-19. The rearrangement uses TRBV3-1 (or the pseudogene TRBV3-2) and TRBJ1-1; D is undetermined. The sequencing input was peripheral blood. The CDR3 region has the DNA TGTGCCAGCAGCCTCGGGATCTCTATGAACACTGAAGCTTTCTTT. It is translated as CASSLGISMNTEAFF.